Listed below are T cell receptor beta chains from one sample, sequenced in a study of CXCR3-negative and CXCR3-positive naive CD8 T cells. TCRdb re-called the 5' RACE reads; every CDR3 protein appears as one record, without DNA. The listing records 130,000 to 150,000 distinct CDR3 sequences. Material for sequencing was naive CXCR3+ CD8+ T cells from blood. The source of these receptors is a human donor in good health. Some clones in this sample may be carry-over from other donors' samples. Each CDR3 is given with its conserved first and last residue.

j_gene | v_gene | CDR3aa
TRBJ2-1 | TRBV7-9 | CASSPRDRVEQFF
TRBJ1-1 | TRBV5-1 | CASTRLGTGPNTEAFF
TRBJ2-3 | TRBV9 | CASSVADTDTQYF
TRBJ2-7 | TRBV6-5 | CASSFHSEQCF
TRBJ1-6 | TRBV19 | CASSAYMNLNSPLHF
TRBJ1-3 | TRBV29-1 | CSVDGGPGNTIYF
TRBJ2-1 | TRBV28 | CASSLTVYNEQFF
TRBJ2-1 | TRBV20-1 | CSARALRGYNEQFF
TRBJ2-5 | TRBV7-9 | CASGLAGQETQYF
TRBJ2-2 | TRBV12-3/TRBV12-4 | CASSLEAGELFF
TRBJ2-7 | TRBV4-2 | CASSLETSGYYEQYF
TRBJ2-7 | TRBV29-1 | CSVVGLAGIEQYF
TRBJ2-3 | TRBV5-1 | CASRQYGERTDTQYF
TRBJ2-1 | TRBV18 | CASSPLAETLNEQFF
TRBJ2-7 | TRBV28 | CASTLRQGSSYEQYF
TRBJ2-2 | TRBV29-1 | CSVAGDTGELFF
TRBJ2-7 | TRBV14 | CASSQASGGLYEQYF
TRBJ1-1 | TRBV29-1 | CSVVMYDTEAFF
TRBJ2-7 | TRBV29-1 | CSVVQQGYEQYF
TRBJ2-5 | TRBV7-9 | CASSPPGAAQETQYF
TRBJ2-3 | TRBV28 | CAESGSSGTDTQYF
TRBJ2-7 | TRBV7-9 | CASSWGDLPYEQYF
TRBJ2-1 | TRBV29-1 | CSAESDRADNEQFF
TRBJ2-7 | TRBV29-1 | CSARRGTYEQYF
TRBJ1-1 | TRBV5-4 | CASSPIPSSSTEAFF
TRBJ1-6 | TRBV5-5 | CAGGSSYNSPLHF
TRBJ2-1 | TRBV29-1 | CSVVRQSGEQFF
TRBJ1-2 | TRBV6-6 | CASSPGTALYGYTF
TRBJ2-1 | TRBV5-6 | CASSLVLRNNEQFF
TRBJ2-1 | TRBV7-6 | CASSAGTEQFF
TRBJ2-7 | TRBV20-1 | CSAPVPSSYEQYF
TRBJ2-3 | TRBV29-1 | CSVLGTDTQYF
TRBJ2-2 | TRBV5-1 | CASSLLGTGELFF
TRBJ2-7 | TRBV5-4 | CASSVFGYHEQYF
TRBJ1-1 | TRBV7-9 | CASSLEGSEAFF
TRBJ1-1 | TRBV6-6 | CASSAINTEAFF
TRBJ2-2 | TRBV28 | CASSLRRGTGELFF